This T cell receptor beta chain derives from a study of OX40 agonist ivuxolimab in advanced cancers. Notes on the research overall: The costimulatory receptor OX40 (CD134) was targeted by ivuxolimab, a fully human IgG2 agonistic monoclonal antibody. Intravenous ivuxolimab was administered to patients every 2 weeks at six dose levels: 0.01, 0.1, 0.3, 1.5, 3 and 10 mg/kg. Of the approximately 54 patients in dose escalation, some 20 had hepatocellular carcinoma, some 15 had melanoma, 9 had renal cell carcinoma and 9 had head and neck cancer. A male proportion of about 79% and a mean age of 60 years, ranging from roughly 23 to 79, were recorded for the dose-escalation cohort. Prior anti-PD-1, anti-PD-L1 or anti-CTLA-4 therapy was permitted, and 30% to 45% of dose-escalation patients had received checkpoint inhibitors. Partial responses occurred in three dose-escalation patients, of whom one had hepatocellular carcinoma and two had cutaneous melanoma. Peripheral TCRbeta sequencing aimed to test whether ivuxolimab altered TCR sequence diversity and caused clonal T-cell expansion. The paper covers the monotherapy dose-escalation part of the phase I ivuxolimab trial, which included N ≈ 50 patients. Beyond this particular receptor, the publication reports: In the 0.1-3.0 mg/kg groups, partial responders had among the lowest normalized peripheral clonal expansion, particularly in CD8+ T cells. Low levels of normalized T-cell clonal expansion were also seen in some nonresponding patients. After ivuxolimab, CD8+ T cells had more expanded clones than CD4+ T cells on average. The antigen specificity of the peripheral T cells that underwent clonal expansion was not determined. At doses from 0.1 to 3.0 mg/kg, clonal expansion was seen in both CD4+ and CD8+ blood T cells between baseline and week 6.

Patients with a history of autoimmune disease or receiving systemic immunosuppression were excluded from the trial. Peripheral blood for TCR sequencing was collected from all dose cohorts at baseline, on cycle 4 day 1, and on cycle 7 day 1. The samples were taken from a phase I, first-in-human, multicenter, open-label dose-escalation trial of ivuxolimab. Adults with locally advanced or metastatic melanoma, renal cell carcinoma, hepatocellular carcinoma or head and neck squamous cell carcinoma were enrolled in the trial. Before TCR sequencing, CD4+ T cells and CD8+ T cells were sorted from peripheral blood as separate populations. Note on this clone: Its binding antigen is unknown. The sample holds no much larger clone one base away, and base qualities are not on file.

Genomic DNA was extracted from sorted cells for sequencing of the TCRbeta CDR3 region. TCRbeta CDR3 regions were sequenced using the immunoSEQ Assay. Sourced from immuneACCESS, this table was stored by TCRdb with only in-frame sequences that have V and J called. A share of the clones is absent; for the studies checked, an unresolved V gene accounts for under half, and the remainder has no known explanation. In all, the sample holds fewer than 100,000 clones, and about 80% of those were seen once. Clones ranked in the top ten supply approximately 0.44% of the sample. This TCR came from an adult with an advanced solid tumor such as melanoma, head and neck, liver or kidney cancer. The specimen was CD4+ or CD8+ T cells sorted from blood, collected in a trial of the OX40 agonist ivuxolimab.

The DNA sequence is given as TGTGCCAGCAGTTACGGAGACGGAATTTACGAGCAGTACGTC. This yields the protein CASSYGDGIYEQYV. The sequence links TRBV6-5 to TRBJ2-7; too little of a D gene remains to name it. CDR1 and CDR2, per the germline V gene, are MNHEY and SVGAGI. V is clipped by 2 bases and J by 4 bases, and the sequence between their germline boundaries is 12 bases long. The CDR3 goes from the cysteine to the valine over 14 residues. Solely the CDR3 DNA is kept, with 42 bases framed from the first base.